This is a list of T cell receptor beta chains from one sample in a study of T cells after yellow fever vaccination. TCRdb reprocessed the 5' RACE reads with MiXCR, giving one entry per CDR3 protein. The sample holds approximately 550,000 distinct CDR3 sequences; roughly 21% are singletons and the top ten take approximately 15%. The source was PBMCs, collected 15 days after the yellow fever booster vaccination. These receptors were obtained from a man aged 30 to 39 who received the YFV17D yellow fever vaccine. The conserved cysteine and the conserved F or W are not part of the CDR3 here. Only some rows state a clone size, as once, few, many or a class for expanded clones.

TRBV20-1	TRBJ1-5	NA	SARPPGRSNQPQH
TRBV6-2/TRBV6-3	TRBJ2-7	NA	ASRSILDMSFYEQY
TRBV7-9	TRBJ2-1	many	ASSEGPPHEQF
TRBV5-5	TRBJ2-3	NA	ASSLTQTPASQY
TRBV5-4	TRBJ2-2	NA	ASSGSSGRGTGELF
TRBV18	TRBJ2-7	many	ASSQGTYEQY
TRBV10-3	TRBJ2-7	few	AIRDITGTYSYEQY
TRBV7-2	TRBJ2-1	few	ASSTLAYRPNEQF
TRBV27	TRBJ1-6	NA	ASSLWSGRGGSPLH
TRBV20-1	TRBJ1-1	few	SASPSGGRSNTEAF
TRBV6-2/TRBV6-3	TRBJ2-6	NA	ASSYSGPGANVLT
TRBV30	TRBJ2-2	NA	AWSGTVNTGELF
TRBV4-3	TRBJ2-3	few	ATERFPQTRHTDTQY
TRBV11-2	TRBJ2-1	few	ASSFPTGTSGKYNEQF
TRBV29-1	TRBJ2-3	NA	SVRGLAGEPDTQY
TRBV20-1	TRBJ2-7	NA	SASSQGITYEQY
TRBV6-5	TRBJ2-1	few	ASSYESRTKYNEQF
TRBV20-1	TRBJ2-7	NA	SARGGTSPNEQY
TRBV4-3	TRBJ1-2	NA	ASSPGGALSYGYT
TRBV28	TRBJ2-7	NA	ASSLSMRQGAVY
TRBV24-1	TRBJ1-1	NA	ATSGTGNTEAF
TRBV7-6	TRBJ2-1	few	ASSIYQDNEQF
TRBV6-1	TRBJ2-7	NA	ASSRGQVLLSYEQY
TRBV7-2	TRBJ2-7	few	ASSLGWQNEQY
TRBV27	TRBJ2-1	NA	ASSSHPTDRSSYNEQF
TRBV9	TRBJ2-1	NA	ASSPTESSYNEQF
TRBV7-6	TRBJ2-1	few	ASSYGLASYNEQF
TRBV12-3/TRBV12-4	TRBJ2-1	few	ASSFAPSEQF
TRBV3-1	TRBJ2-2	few	ASSLRRGRYTGELF
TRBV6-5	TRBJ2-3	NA	ASSYGPNTDTQY
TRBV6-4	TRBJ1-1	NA	ASSEDRATGEAF
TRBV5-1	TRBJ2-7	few	ASSLEGRQY
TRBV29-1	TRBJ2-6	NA	SVTGTGANVLT
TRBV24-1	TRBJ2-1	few	ATSDPSGYVLDEQF
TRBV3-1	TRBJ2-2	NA	ASSQGENGELF
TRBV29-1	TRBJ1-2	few	SVSSVSGGGGGYT
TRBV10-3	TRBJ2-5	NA	AISDPRAETQY
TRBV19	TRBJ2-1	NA	ASSAHGAYNEQF
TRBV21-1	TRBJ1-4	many	ASSKGQGAATNEKLF
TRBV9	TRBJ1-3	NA	ASSVGGTGPHSGNTIY
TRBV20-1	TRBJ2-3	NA	SARDLAGMGRDTQY